The 28 T cell receptor beta chains below were found in one sample sequenced in a study of cytomegalovirus exposure and HLA in healthy donors. The PCR was carried out with 60 Vbeta primers and 13 Jbeta primers. TCRdb keeps only in-frame clones here, not all; method: immunoSEQ multiplex PCR. The sample yields roughly 100,000 clones, 70% to 80% seen once. The sequenced material came from PBMCs. The receptors were gathered from a man younger than 40 in good health and CMV-seronegative.

This clone was observed a few times. The rearrangement uses TRBV7-9 and TRBJ1-1; 7 bases are a match to TRBD1. There are 15 residues in the CDR3. The V segment lost 4 bases and the J segment 12 bases; nucleotides outside the gene matches: 17. From germline, CDR1 is SEHNR and CDR2 FQNEAQ (reference sequence). The CDR3 loop is CASSWKRPGTVGTFF. DNA for the CDR3: TGTGCCAGCAGCTGGAAACGACCGGGGACAGTAGGAACTTTCTTT.

The chain carries TRBV5-1 and TRBJ2-7; the D is unclear. V lost 0 bases and J lost 0, with 7 bases in between. The CDR3 covers 14 residues. The germline V gene has CDR1 SGHRS and CDR2 YFSETQ. CDR3 bases: TGCGCCAGCAGCTTGGGGCCAGACTCCTACGAGCAGTACTTC. It translates to CASSLGPDSYEQYF.

This clone was counted only a few times. The J gene is TRBJ2-7, the V gene TRBV7-8; no firm D call. The length of the CDR3 is 12 residues. Trimming left V 3 bases short and J 3 bases short, with 6 bases between. Per the germline V gene, CDR1 is SGHVS and CDR2 is FQNEAQ. Written as DNA, the CDR3 is TGTGCCAGCAGCTTTGCGGTCTACGAGCAGTACTTC. As protein: CASSFAVYEQYF. Full variable domain (rest looked up from reference TRBV7-8 and TRBJ2-7): GAGVSQSPRYKVAKRGQDVALRCDPISGHVSLFWYQQALGQGPEFLTYFQNEAQLDKSGLPSDRFFAERPEGSVSTLKIQRTQQEDSAVYLCASSFAVYEQYFGPGTRLTVT.

The V and J genes are TRBV7-9 and TRBJ1-5; TRBD1 matches 10 bases. J was trimmed by 6 bases and V by 5 bases; bases with no gene match: 4. Germline CDR1 and CDR2: SEHNR and FQNEAQ (reference sequence). The CDR3 is 14 residues long. CDR3 loop: CASSQGQGIQPQHF. CDR3 nucleotide sequence: TGTGCCAGCAGCCAGGGACAGGGGATTCAGCCCCAGCATTTT.

The chain is built from TRBV7-2 and TRBJ1-3, with 9 bases aligning to TRBD1. The CDR3 is 15 residues long. Per germline, CDR1 SGHTA and CDR2 FQGNSA. V dropped 4 bases and J dropped 4; count of bases not matched to a gene: 5. The CDR3 is CASSYTQGAGNTIYF. CDR3 in DNA: TGTGCCAGCAGCTACACACAGGGGGCGGGAAACACCATATATTTT.

The rearrangement joins TRBV18 to TRBJ1-2; TRBD1 agrees at 10 bases. V trimming: 3 bases; J trimming: 2 bases; junction bases outside the gene matches: 3. Per germline, CDR1 KGHSH and CDR2 LQKENI. The CDR3 has 15 residues. The CDR3: CASSPVGQGNYGYTF. In DNA, the CDR3 is TGTGCCAGCTCACCCGTGGGACAGGGGAACTATGGCTACACCTTC.

The chain is built from TRBV18 and TRBJ2-7; a possible D gene is TRBD2 (6 bases). Trimming shortened V by 5 bases and J by 2 bases, and 10 bases separated the two germline ends. This CDR3 spans 13 amino acids. Germline loops: CDR1 KGHSH, CDR2 LQKENI. CDR3 loop: CASSMPGAYEQYF. The CDR3 coding sequence is TGTGCCAGCTCAATGCCGGGGGCCTACGAGCAGTACTTC.

This chain's CDR3 is CASSQAPSGGFSTDTQYF. The DNA for the CDR3 is TGCGCCAGCAGCCAAGCCCCCAGCGGGGGGTTTAGCACAGATACGCAGTATTTT. The chain links TRBV4-3 to TRBJ2-3, with 9 bases matching TRBD2. Trimming took 1 base from V and 0 from J; bases not matched to a gene: 8. This CDR3 is built from 18 residues. Germline lookup yields CDR1 LGHNA and CDR2 YSLEER.

The chain combines TRBV19 with TRBJ1-1; D gene ambiguous. The germline CDR1 and CDR2 sequences are LNHDA and SQIVND (reference sequence). The CDR3 is 13 residues long. Trimming cost V 3 bases and J 5 bases, with 10 bases left between them. The CDR3 DNA follows: TGTGCCAGTAGTATTGATGGAGAAACTGAAGCTTTCTTT. Translation gives CASSIDGETEAFF.

The chain recombines TRBV19 with TRBJ2-1, with TRBD2 identical over 11 bases. V gave up 0 bases and J gave up 2 bases; unmatched junction bases: 6. This CDR3 region has 18 residues. CDR1 and CDR2 (germline): LNHDA, SQIVND (reference sequence). In nucleotides, the CDR3 is TGTGCCAGTAGTATAGAGACTCTTAGCGGGAGGGCCTACAATGAGCAGTTCTTC. Its protein product is CASSIETLSGRAYNEQFF.

The chain carries TRBV5-4 and TRBJ2-1, with TRBD1 identical over 8 bases. The CDR3 sequence is 15 residues long. J gave up 1 base and V 0 bases, and 0 bases lay outside the gene matches. Germline CDR1 SGHNT, CDR2 YYREEE (reference sequence). CDR3 region: CASSLGTGSYNEQFF. CDR3 sequence (DNA): TGTGCCAGCAGCTTGGGGACAGGGTCCTACAATGAGCAGTTCTTC.

V usage is TRBV7-8 and J usage is TRBJ2-7; TRBD2 aligns across 12 bases. The CDR3 is 16 amino acids. From germline, CDR1 is SGHVS and CDR2 FQNEAQ. With V trimmed by 5 bases and J by 5 bases, 10 bases remained unmatched. The CDR3: CASSRGLAGGPDEQYF. CDR3 bases: TGTGCCAGCAGCCGAGGCCTAGCGGGAGGGCCGGACGAGCAGTACTTC. Drawing the rest from reference TRBV7-8 and TRBJ2-7, the complete variable domain is GAGVSQSPRYKVAKRGQDVALRCDPISGHVSLFWYQQALGQGPEFLTYFQNEAQLDKSGLPSDRFFAERPEGSVSTLKIQRTQQEDSAVYLCASSRGLAGGPDEQYFGPGTRLTVT.

The gene calls are TRBV19 and TRBJ1-1, with TRBD1 identical over 9 bases. CDR1 is LNHDA, CDR2 SQIVND, per germline (reference sequence). V gave up 6 bases and J gave up 5 bases; unmatched junction bases: 7. The CDR3 loop spans 14 amino acids. This CDR3 is CASRVQGAATEAFF. CDR3 coding DNA: TGTGCCAGTAGGGTACAGGGGGCGGCTACTGAAGCTTTCTTT.

The chain couples TRBV7-2 to TRBJ2-2; 7 bases line up with TRBD1. Germline CDR1 and CDR2: SGHTA and FQGNSA. The J segment lost 5 bases and the V segment lost 0 bases, leaving 3 bases of the junction unmatched. The CDR3 extends over 15 amino acids. CDR3 DNA: TGTGCCAGCAGCTTAGCACCACAGGGGACCGGGGAGCTGTTTTTT. It yields the protein CASSLAPQGTGELFF.

This chain links TRBV5-5 with TRBJ2-2; 7 nucleotides line up with TRBD2. The CDR3 sequence is 15 residues long. The trim removed 5 bases at V and 7 bases at J, leaving 11 bases unmatched. Germline V gene lookup returns CDR1 SGHKS and CDR2 YYEKEE (reference sequence). The CDR3 here is CASRWGLAEGGELFF. The CDR3 bases are TGTGCCAGCAGGTGGGGCCTAGCGGAGGGCGGGGAGCTGTTTTTT.

Regarding this clone: One end of the junction is discordant with germline, which a read error may explain. This chain links TRBV28 with TRBJ1-3, with TRBD1 identical over 9 bases. The CDR3 is made up of 15 amino acids. The germline gives CDR1 MDHEN, CDR2 SYDVKM. Here the CDR3 reads CASSSTGQGLTQEYF. Written as DNA, the CDR3 is TGTGCCAGCAGTTCTACGGGACAGGGTCTAACACAGGAATACTTT. Combining the CDR3 with reference TRBV28 and TRBJ1-3 gives the whole variable domain DVKVTQSSRYLVKRTGEKVFLECVQDMDHENMFWYRQDPGLGLRLIYFSYDVKMKEKGDIPEGYSVSREKKERFSLILESASTNQTSMYLCASSSTGQGLTQEYFGEGSWLTVV.

The J gene is TRBJ2-5, the V gene TRBV7-6; 7 bases are shared with TRBD2. The end of the DNA is better explained by TRBJ2-7, so the J call may be wrong. CDR1 and CDR2 (germline): SGHVS, FNYEAQ. The CDR3 runs 14 residues. In nucleotides, the CDR3 is TGTGCCAGCAGCCGGGCCGGGGGGTCGGACGAGCAGTACTTC. Translating gives CASSRAGGSDEQYF.

This chain joins TRBV28 and TRBJ1-2; D gene unclear. The CDR3 extends over 15 amino acids. Per germline, CDR1 MDHEN and CDR2 SYDVKM. The germline V and J ends were trimmed by 6 bases and 4 bases, with 18 bases remaining between them. CDR3 region: CASRGGSQTIYGYTF. The CDR3 coding sequence is TGTGCCAGCAGGGGAGGCAGCCAAACTATCTATGGCTACACCTTC.

The CDR3 here is CSVEQGLPGNTIYF. In nucleotides, the CDR3 is TGCAGCGTTGAACAGGGTTTACCTGGAAACACCATATATTTT. This rearrangement joins TRBV29-1 to TRBJ1-3, with D possibly TRBD1 on 5 matching bases. CDR1 is SQVTM and CDR2 is ANQGSEA in the germline V gene. V gave up 2 bases and J gave up 2 bases, with 10 bases separating them. CDR3 length: 14 amino acids.

This rearrangement joins TRBV21-1 to TRBJ2-7; the D call in the table, TRBD2, was not verified against the DNA. TRBV21-1 is termed a pseudogene. This CDR3 contains 12 residues. The DNA for the CDR3 is TGTGCCAGCAGGTGGAGGAAATACGGGCAGTACTTC. It encodes CASRWRKYGQYF.

V gene TRBV4-3 combines with J gene TRBJ1-1, with D possibly being TRBD1 (5 bases). With 1 base removed from V and 2 bases from J, the gap between germline ends came to 8 bases. CDR3 length: 14 amino acids. Germline V gene data show CDR1 as LGHNA and CDR2 as YSLEER. The CDR3 coding sequence is TGCGCCAGCAGCCAAGTGGGGGGAAACACTGAAGCTTTCTTT. This sequence encodes CASSQVGGNTEAFF.

The rearrangement joins TRBV9 to TRBJ1-2; 8 bases fit TRBD1. The CDR3 loop spans 14 amino acids. The germline gives CDR1 SGDLS, CDR2 YYNGEE. The trim removed 2 bases at V and 6 bases at J, leaving 6 bases unmatched. The DNA for the CDR3 is TGTGCCAGCAGCGTCCCAGGGGGCGATGATGGCTACACCTTC. Its translation: CASSVPGGDDGYTF.

The chain employs TRBV28 and TRBJ1-1; D not certain. The ends were cut back, 3 bases at V and 8 bases at J, with 16 bases in the middle. Germline CDR1 and CDR2: MDHEN and SYDVKM. The CDR3 runs 14 residues. The CDR3 is CASSFASWRNEAFF. CDR3 DNA sequence: TGTGCCAGCAGTTTTGCCTCGTGGAGGAACGAAGCTTTCTTT. Full variable domain (rest looked up from reference TRBV28 and TRBJ1-1): DVKVTQSSRYLVKRTGEKVFLECVQDMDHENMFWYRQDPGLGLRLIYFSYDVKMKEKGDIPEGYSVSREKKERFSLILESASTNQTSMYLCASSFASWRNEAFFGQGTRLTVV.

V gene TRBV6-5 combines with J gene TRBJ1-5, with D perhaps matching TRBD1 (5 bases). The CDR3 is made up of 14 amino acids. Trimming left V 8 bases short and J 0 bases short, with 11 bases between. CDR1 and CDR2 (germline): MNHEY, SVGAGI. CDR3 residues: CASGGGYSNQPQHF. The CDR3 nucleotides are TGTGCCAGCGGGGGGGGGTATAGCAATCAGCCCCAGCATTTT.

The rearrangement joins TRBV5-1 to TRBJ2-7; a weak D match, TRBD1 (7 bases). The germline V gene has CDR1 SGHRS and CDR2 YFSETQ. This CDR3 region has 17 residues. V lost 4 bases and J lost 7, with 27 bases in between. CDR3 loop: CASSLTIGTDSGREQYF. As DNA, the CDR3 is TGCGCCAGCAGCCTAACCATTGGGACAGATTCAGGGAGGGAGCAGTACTTC. The whole variable domain, filled in from reference TRBV5-1 and TRBJ2-7, reads KAGVTQTPRYLIKTRGQQVTLSCSPISGHRSVSWYQQTPGQGLQFLFEYFSETQRNKGNFPGRFSGRQFSNSRSEMNVSTLELGDSALYLCASSLTIGTDSGREQYFGPGTRLTVT.

V and J are TRBV7-6 and TRBJ2-5; TRBD2 matches at 8 bases. The CDR3 loop spans 15 amino acids. Germline V gives CDR1 SGHVS, CDR2 FNYEAQ. V trimming: 2 bases; J trimming: 4 bases; junction bases outside the gene matches: 6. The CDR3 DNA follows: TGTGCCAGCAGCTTACGGACGGGAGGGGTAGAGACCCAGTACTTC. Its translation: CASSLRTGGVETQYF.

This chain uses TRBV28 with TRBJ2-7, with TRBD1 as a possible D gene (6 bases). Germline loops: CDR1 MDHEN, CDR2 SYDVKM. The CDR3 runs to 15 residues. Trimming cost V 3 bases and J 3 bases, with 15 bases left between them. The CDR3, as DNA: TGTGCCAGCAGTTTTCTGAGAGGGGGACGCTACGAGCAGTACTTC. This gives the protein CASSFLRGGRYEQYF.

The chain employs TRBV14 and TRBJ1-1, with D perhaps TRBD1 (6 bases). The V end lost 0 bases, the J end lost 4 bases, and 15 bases lay between the germline ends. CDR3 length: 16 residues. Germline V CDR1 and CDR2: SGHDN, FVKESK. The CDR3 nucleotides are TGTGCCAGCAGCCAAGACGTGGGCCCCAGGGGCACTGAAGCTTTCTTT. The encoded protein is CASSQDVGPRGTEAFF.